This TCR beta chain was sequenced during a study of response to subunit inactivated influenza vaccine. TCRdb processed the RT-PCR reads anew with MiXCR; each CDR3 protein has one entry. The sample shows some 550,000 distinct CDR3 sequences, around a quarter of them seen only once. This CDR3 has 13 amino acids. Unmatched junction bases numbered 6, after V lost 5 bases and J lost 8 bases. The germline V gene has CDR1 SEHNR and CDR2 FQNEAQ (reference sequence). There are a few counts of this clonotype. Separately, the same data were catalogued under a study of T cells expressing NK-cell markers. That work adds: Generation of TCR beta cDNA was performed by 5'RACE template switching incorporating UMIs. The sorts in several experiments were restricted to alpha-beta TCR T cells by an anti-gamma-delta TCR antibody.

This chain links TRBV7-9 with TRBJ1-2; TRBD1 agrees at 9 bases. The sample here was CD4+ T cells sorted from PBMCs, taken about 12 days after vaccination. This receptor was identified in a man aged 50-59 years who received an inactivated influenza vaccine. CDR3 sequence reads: CASSTGQGIGYTF. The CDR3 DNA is TGTGCCAGCAGCACGGGACAGGGTATCGGCTACACCTTC.